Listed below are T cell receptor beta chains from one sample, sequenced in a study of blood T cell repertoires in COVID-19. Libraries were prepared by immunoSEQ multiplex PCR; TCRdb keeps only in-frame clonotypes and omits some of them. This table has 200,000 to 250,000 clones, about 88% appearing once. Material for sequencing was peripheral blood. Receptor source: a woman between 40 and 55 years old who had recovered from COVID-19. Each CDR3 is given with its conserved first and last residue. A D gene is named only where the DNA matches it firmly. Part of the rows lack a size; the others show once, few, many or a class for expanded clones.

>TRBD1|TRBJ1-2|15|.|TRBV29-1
CSVEGTGVTSSGYTF
TGCAGCGTTGAAGGGACAGGGGTTACATCCTCTGGCTACACCTTC
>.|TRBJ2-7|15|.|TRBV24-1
CATSDPAGSHYEQYF
TGTGCCACCAGTGATCCCGCCGGGAGTCACTACGAGCAGTACTTC
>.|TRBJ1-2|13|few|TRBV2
CASSVVANYGYTF
TGTGCCAGCAGTGTCGTGGCAAATTATGGCTACACCTTC
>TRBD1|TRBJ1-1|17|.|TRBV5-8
CASSYHGQGRLNTEAFF
TGTGCCAGCAGCTACCATGGACAGGGCCGGTTGAACACTGAAGCTTTCTTT
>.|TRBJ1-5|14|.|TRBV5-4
CASSFPGVNQPQHF
TGTGCCAGCAGCTTCCCCGGGGTCAATCAGCCCCAGCATTTT
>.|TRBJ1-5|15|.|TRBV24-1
CATSAAEGSSQPQHF
TGTGCCACCAGTGCCGCGGAGGGATCCAGTCAGCCCCAGCATTTT
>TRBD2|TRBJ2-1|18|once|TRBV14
CASSQAIPGLVYYNEQFF
TGTGCCAGCAGCCAAGCTATCCCGGGACTAGTGTACTACAATGAGCAGTTCTTC
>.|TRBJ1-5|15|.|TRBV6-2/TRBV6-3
CASSLLSGSNQPQHF
TGTGCCAGCAGTTTACTATCGGGGAGCAATCAGCCCCAGCATTTT
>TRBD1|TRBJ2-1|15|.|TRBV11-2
CASSYQPDRAGEQFF
TGTGCCAGCAGCTACCAACCCGACAGGGCAGGTGAGCAGTTCTTC
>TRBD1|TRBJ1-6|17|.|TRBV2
CASSEALLRDRGSPLHF
TGTGCCAGCAGTGAAGCGCTTCTGAGGGACAGGGGTTCACCCCTCCACTTT
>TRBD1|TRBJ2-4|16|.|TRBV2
CASTGQGVLAKNIQYF
TGTGCCAGCACTGGACAGGGGGTACTAGCCAAAAACATTCAGTACTTC
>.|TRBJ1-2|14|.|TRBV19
CASIWGSGNGGYTF
TGTGCCAGTATTTGGGGTTCAGGGAACGGCGGCTACACCTTC
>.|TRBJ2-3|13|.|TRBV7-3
CASSLQRTDTQYF
TGTGCCAGCAGCTTACAGCGGACAGATACGCAGTATTTT
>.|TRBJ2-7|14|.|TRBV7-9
CASTTTSAGDEQYF
TGTGCCAGCACCACCACCTCGGCAGGGGATGAGCAGTACTTC
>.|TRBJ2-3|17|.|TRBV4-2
CASSQEGGARLADTQYF
TGTGCCAGCAGCCAAGAAGGCGGGGCCCGCCTGGCAGATACGCAGTATTTT
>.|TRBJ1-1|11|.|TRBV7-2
CASSRGYPAFF
TGTGCCAGCAGCCGAGGGTATCCGGCTTTCTTT
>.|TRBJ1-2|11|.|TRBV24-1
CATSDDYGYTF
TGTGCCACCAGTGACGACTATGGCTACACCTTC
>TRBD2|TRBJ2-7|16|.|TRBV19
CASSIWGEGRSYEQYF
TGTGCCAGTAGTATTTGGGGGGAGGGCAGGTCCTACGAGCAGTACTTC
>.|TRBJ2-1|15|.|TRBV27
CASSPGRGSHNEQFF
TGTGCCAGCAGTCCAGGTAGAGGGTCCCACAATGAGCAGTTCTTC
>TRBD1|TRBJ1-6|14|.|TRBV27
CASSFTGDNSPLHF
TGTGCCAGCAGTTTTACAGGGGACAATTCACCCCTCCACTTT
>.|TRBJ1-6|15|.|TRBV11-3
CASSPSPGWNSPLHF
TGTGCCAGCAGCCCGTCCCCGGGATGGAATTCACCCCTCCACTTT
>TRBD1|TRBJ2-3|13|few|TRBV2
CASTGQYTDTQYF
TGTGCCAGCACGGGACAGTACACAGATACGCAGTATTTT
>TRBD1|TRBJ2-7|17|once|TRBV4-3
CASSQEGTGTLSYEQYF
TGCGCCAGCAGCCAAGAAGGGACAGGGACCCTCTCCTACGAGCAGTACTTC
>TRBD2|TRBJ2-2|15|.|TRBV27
CASTGLAGVAGELFF
TGTGCCAGCACCGGACTAGCGGGAGTGGCCGGGGAGCTGTTTTTT
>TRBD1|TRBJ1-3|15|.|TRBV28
CASSLVRGLGNTIYF
TGTGCCAGCAGTTTGGTCAGGGGGCTTGGAAACACCATATATTTT
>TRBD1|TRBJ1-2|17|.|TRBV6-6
CASSRGQGTATNYGYTF
TGTGCCAGCAGTCGTGGACAGGGGACGGCCACTAACTATGGCTACACCTTC